The source of this T cell receptor (beta chain) is a study of shared clonotypes between healthy human individuals. TCRdb's table, derived via immunoSEQ multiplex PCR, lists solely in-frame clones and lacks some. The data hold millions of clones, with approximately 94% observed a single time. CDR3 size: 16 residues. V shed 6 bases and J 1 base; nucleotides not matched to a gene: 9. CDR1 and CDR2 from the germline V gene are SGHRS and YFSETQ. As defined, naive CD8 cells were CD45RO-negative and positively selected for CCR7, with terminally differentiated effector memory CD45RA+ cells excluded. Study-level results: Despite large depth, rarefaction showed incomplete sorted-subset sequencing. Represented diversity (both genetic and exposure-history) was limited by the small number of donors.

Comments on this clone: The antigen remains unidentified.

The sequence was collected from a man younger than 30 in good health. Some clones in this sample may be carry-over from other donors' samples. Sequences were obtained from naive CD8+ T cells from PBMCs. The chain is built from TRBV5-1 and TRBJ2-5; TRBD2 aligns across 10 bases. The CDR3 protein is CASKVTSGTFQETQYF. Written as DNA, the CDR3 is TGCGCCAGCAAGGTTACTAGCGGGACTTTCCAAGAGACCCAGTACTTC.